What follows are 29 T cell receptor beta chains derived from one specimen sequenced in a study of CD8 T cells in Susac syndrome. With random hexamers, about 0.45 to 1 ug RNA was reverse transcribed. TCRdb processed the immunoSEQ multiplex PCR reads anew with MiXCR; each CDR3 protein has one entry. The data show 230,000 or so distinct CDR3 sequences, with approximately 95% seen just once and about 0.091% held by the top ten. Sequenced input: CD4+ T cells from PBMCs. The receptors were sampled from a human donor with multiple sclerosis.

The V and J genes are TRBV3-1 and TRBJ1-6; 9 bases are a match to TRBD1. Losses at the gene ends were 6 bases for V and 10 bases for J; bases not matched to a gene: 10. CDR3 size: 15 residues. Germline V CDR1 and CDR2: LGHDT, YNNKEL (reference sequence). Written as DNA, the CDR3 is TGTGCCAGCAGACTGGGGGACAGGGAAATGTCACCCCTCCACTTT. Translated, it gives CASRLGDREMSPLHF. Complete variable domain (other parts from reference TRBV3-1 and TRBJ1-6): DTAVSQTPKYLVTQMGNDKSIKCEQNLGHDTMYWYKQDSKKFLKIMFSYNNKELIINETVPNRFSPKSPDKAHLNLHINSLELGDSAVYFCASRLGDREMSPLHFGNGTRLTVT.

The chain links TRBV4-1 to TRBJ2-4; 8 nucleotides line up with TRBD2. Germline V gene sequence: CDR1 MGHRA, CDR2 YSYEKL. Trimming took 1 base from V and 7 from J; bases not matched to a gene: 3. This CDR3 is 14 amino acids long. CDR3 loop: CASSQAGGPNIQYF. The CDR3 nucleotides are TGCGCCAGCAGCCAAGCGGGGGGGCCGAACATTCAGTACTTC.

This chain links TRBV6-5 with TRBJ1-2; 7 nucleotides agree with TRBD1. V trimming: 7 bases; J trimming: 4 bases; junction bases outside the gene matches: 6. This CDR3 contains 13 residues. Germline CDR1 reads MNHEY; CDR2 reads SVGAGI. CDR3 loop: CASTFRQGYGYTF. The CDR3 DNA reads as TGTGCCAGCACCTTCAGACAGGGCTATGGCTACACCTTC.

The chain joins TRBV30 to TRBJ1-2; D ambiguous. In germline, CDR1 is GTSNPN, CDR2 SVGIG (reference sequence). V gave up 2 bases and J gave up 2 bases, with 12 bases separating them. This CDR3 spans 14 amino acids. CDR3 nucleotides: TGTGCCTGGAGTAGGCTTGCCTTCAACTATGGCTACACCTTC. Residues: CAWSRLAFNYGYTF.

In this sample, this clonotype turned up a few times. This chain's CDR3 is CASRTYSNQPQHF. The CDR3 DNA is TGTGCCAGCAGGACTTATAGCAATCAGCCCCAGCATTTT. The J gene is TRBJ1-5, the V gene TRBV2; D is unresolved. This CDR3 is built from 13 residues. Germline CDR1 is SNHLY and CDR2 is FYNNEI. Trimming pared 6 bases from V and 0 bases from J, leaving 6 bases between.

The chain recombines TRBV30 with TRBJ1-1; D not certain. Looked up from germline, CDR1 is GTSNPN and CDR2 is SVGIG (reference sequence). CDR3 length: 12 amino acids. The V end was cut by 5 bases, the J end by 3 bases, with 10 bases between. CDR3 sequence reads: CAWDRSDTEAFF. DNA for the CDR3: TGTGCCTGGGATAGGTCGGACACTGAAGCTTTCTTT.

The J gene is TRBJ1-1, the V gene TRBV27; D perhaps matches TRBD1 (5 bases). CDR3 length: 14 residues. In germline, CDR1 is MNHEY, CDR2 SMNVEV (reference sequence). V lost 2 bases to trimming and J lost 1 base, with 8 bases between them. CDR3 DNA sequence: TGTGCCAGCAGTTTAATAGGACAGAACACTGAAGCTTTCTTT. It translates to CASSLIGQNTEAFF.

The chain carries TRBV18 and TRBJ1-1; TRBD1 matches at 11 bases. Germline V gene data show CDR1 as KGHSH and CDR2 as LQKENI. V was clipped by 3 bases and J by 7 bases; unmatched bases: 7. There are 15 residues in the CDR3. The CDR3 loop is CASSPLGQGAGEAFF. DNA of the CDR3: TGTGCCAGCTCACCCCTAGGACAGGGGGCGGGTGAAGCTTTCTTT.

The chain links TRBV7-2 to TRBJ1-2; D remains ambiguous. Germline assignment: CDR1 SGHTA and CDR2 FQGNSA. V was shortened by 5 bases and J by 8 bases, with 9 bases between the two germline ends. This CDR3 has 11 amino acids. CDR3 bases: TGTGCCAGCAGCCGTAGGTCGGGCTACACCTTC. Protein product: CASSRRSGYTF. The full variable domain, rest sourced from reference TRBV7-2 and TRBJ1-2, is GAGVSQSPSNKVTEKGKDVELRCDPISGHTALYWYRQSLGQGLEFLIYFQGNSAPDKSGLPSDRFSAERTGGSVSTLTIQRTQQEDSAVYLCASSRRSGYTFGSGTRLTVV.

V and J are TRBV5-4 and TRBJ2-7; 7 positions agree with TRBD1. CDR1 is SGHNT, CDR2 YYREEE, per germline (reference sequence). With V trimmed by 4 bases and J by 5 bases, 12 bases remained unmatched. This CDR3 is built from 15 residues. The CDR3 sequence is CASSPWGQGVNEQYF. The CDR3, as DNA: TGTGCCAGCAGCCCCTGGGGCCAGGGGGTAAACGAGCAGTACTTC.

The V and J genes are TRBV3-1 and TRBJ1-6; D is possibly TRBD1 (6 bases). The CDR3 extends over 15 amino acids. V lost 0 bases and J 7 bases, leaving 10 bases between the germline ends. CDR1 is LGHDT and CDR2 is YNNKEL in the germline V gene (reference sequence). The CDR3 region has the DNA TGTGCCAGCAGCCAAGAAGGGGGTAGCAATTCACCCCTCCACTTT. This translates into CASSQEGGSNSPLHF.

The V and J genes are TRBV20-1 and TRBJ1-2, with 10 bases that match TRBD1. CDR3 length equals 14 residues. The V segment lost 1 base and the J segment 2 bases; nucleotides outside the gene matches: 1. Germline CDR1 DFQATT, CDR2 SNEGSKA (reference sequence). The CDR3 sequence is CSARGTGGNYGYTF. In nucleotides, the CDR3 is TGCAGTGCTAGAGGGACAGGGGGAAACTATGGCTACACCTTC.

This chain links TRBV21-1 with TRBJ1-5. TRBV21-1 is labeled a pseudogene. The CDR3 is made up of 18 amino acids. The CDR3 spells CASSKTNTRPNSNQPQHF. DNA for the CDR3: TGTGCCAGCAGCAAAACCAACACCCGACCGAATAGCAATCAGCCCCAGCATTTT.

The gene calls are TRBV24-1 and TRBJ2-1, with D tentatively TRBD1 (6 bases). This CDR3 is 14 amino acids long. V was clipped by 3 bases and J by 4 bases, with 9 bases between them. Germline CDR1 is KGHDR and CDR2 is SFDVKD. The CDR3 sequence: CATSDGQKYNEQFF. For the CDR3, the DNA is TGTGCCACCAGTGATGGACAGAAATACAATGAGCAGTTCTTC.

The CDR3 sequence: CASSHKGVHEQYF. CDR3 sequence (DNA): TGTGCCAGCAGCCACAAGGGGGTCCACGAGCAGTACTTC. J is TRBJ2-7 and V is TRBV3-1, with D perhaps TRBD1 (6 bases). The CDR3 length is 13 residues. Germline values: CDR1 LGHDT, CDR2 YNNKEL (reference sequence). V lost 3 bases to trimming and J lost 5 bases, with 11 bases between them.

This chain joins TRBV28 and TRBJ2-5; TRBD1 matches 8 bases. The CDR3 extends over 13 amino acids. CDR1 and CDR2 from the germline V gene are MDHEN and SYDVKM. The J segment lost 4 bases and the V segment lost 5 bases, leaving 3 bases of the junction unmatched. The CDR3 bases are TGTGCCAGCAGTCCAGGGGGCAGAGAGACCCAGTACTTC. Amino acid sequence: CASSPGGRETQYF.

The V gene is TRBV2, the J gene TRBJ1-2; the D is unclear. Germline V gene sequence: CDR1 SNHLY, CDR2 FYNNEI. There are 14 residues in the CDR3. Between the trimmed V and J ends, which lost 6 bases and 3 bases, there was a span of 14 bases. For the CDR3, the DNA is TGTGCCAGCAGCCGCGCACGGGTTGACTATGGCTACACCTTC. Its protein is CASSRARVDYGYTF.

This clonotype was picked up a small number of times. The chain carries TRBV28 and TRBJ2-3, with D unresolved. Germline-derived CDR1 and CDR2 are MDHEN and SYDVKM. The CDR3 spans 12 residues. Trimming took off 3 bases at V and 5 bases at J, with 6 bases between the two ends. This CDR3 is CASSFGRDTQYF. In DNA form, the CDR3 reads TGTGCCAGCAGTTTCGGCCGAGATACGCAGTATTTT.

This clonotype was seen a single time. The gene calls are TRBV3-1 and TRBJ2-2; D tentatively reads TRBD1 or TRBD2 (5 bases each). CDR3 length equals 19 residues. Per germline, CDR1 LGHDT and CDR2 YNNKEL (reference sequence). Trimming removed 1 base at V and 3 bases at J, with 21 bases between. The CDR3 DNA reads as TGTGCCAGCAGCCAAGTAGGCTCATGGGGGATTCCTTACACCGGGGAGCTGTTTTTT. Protein sequence: CASSQVGSWGIPYTGELFF.

Only one count was recorded for this clonotype. This sequence joins TRBV14 and TRBJ2-5; no definite D call. CDR1 SGHDN and CDR2 FVKESK come from the germline V gene. The CDR3 is 13 residues long. V gave up 0 bases and J gave up 4 bases, with 6 bases separating them. DNA of the CDR3: TGTGCCAGCAGCCAAGAAGGTCGAGAGACCCAGTACTTC. As protein: CASSQEGRETQYF.

V is TRBV12-3 or TRBV12-4 and J is TRBJ1-2; D not certain. The CDR3 contains 14 residues. V gave up 4 bases and J gave up 6 bases, with 15 bases separating them. The CDR3 protein is CASSWRDRRNGYTF. Here the CDR3 DNA reads TGTGCCAGCAGTTGGCGGGATCGCCGGAATGGCTACACCTTC.

This clonotype was counted a single time. V gene TRBV7-9 combines with J gene TRBJ2-7, with a possible D match to TRBD2 (6 bases). Trimming took 8 bases from V and 3 from J, leaving 11 bases between them. CDR1 and CDR2 from the germline V gene are SEHNR and FQNEAQ (reference sequence). This CDR3 spans 12 amino acids. This CDR3 is CASGAGNYEQYF. The CDR3 DNA is TGTGCCAGCGGGGCGGGGAACTACGAGCAGTACTTC.

The gene calls are TRBV20-1 and TRBJ2-7, with 7 bases that match TRBD2. V lost 6 bases and J lost 3; bases outside the gene matches: 5. Germline CDR1 and CDR2: DFQATT and SNEGSKA (reference sequence). CDR3 length: 12 residues. The CDR3 region has the DNA TGCAGTGCGGTAGGACTAGACTACGAGCAGTACTTC. Translated: CSAVGLDYEQYF.

This rearrangement joins TRBV7-9 to TRBJ1-1; D unresolved. This CDR3 contains 15 residues. V lost 0 bases and J lost 0, with 8 bases in between. Germline values: CDR1 SEHNR, CDR2 FQNEAQ (reference sequence). CDR3 nucleotides: TGTGCCAGCAGCTTAGCAAAGGGCATGAACACTGAAGCTTTCTTT. This sequence encodes CASSLAKGMNTEAFF. Complete variable domain (other parts from reference TRBV7-9 and TRBJ1-1): DTGVSQNPRHKITKRGQNVTFRCDPISEHNRLYWYRQTLGQGPEFLTYFQNEAQLEKSRLLSDRFSAERPKGSFSTLEIQRTEQGDSAMYLCASSLAKGMNTEAFFGQGTRLTVV.

This chain uses TRBV30 with TRBJ2-2; 7 bases are shared with TRBD2. V dropped 4 bases and J dropped 1; count of bases not matched to a gene: 0. The germline V gene encodes CDR1 GTSNPN and CDR2 SVGIG (reference sequence). The CDR3 length is 13 residues. CDR3 DNA sequence: TGTGCCTGGACTAGCGGGAACACCGGGGAGCTGTTTTTT. As protein: CAWTSGNTGELFF.

This chain joins TRBV20-1 and TRBJ2-7; 7 nucleotides match TRBD1. The CDR3 runs 15 residues. V dropped 3 bases and J dropped 1; count of bases not matched to a gene: 9. Germline assignment: CDR1 DFQATT and CDR2 SNEGSKA (reference sequence). The CDR3 loop reads CSASRRQGDSYEQYF. The CDR3 nucleotides are TGCAGTGCTAGTAGGCGACAGGGTGATTCCTACGAGCAGTACTTC.

The genes are TRBV14 and TRBJ1-1; no clear D. The V end was cut by 0 bases, the J end by 4 bases, with 6 bases between. This CDR3 is built from 13 residues. Germline CDR1 is SGHDN and CDR2 is FVKESK. The CDR3 protein is CASSQEMGTEAFF. In nucleotides, the CDR3 is TGTGCCAGCAGCCAAGAGATGGGCACTGAAGCTTTCTTT.

CDR3 protein: CASSQGILHEQFF. Here the CDR3 DNA reads TGTGCCAGCAGCCAAGGTATACTCCATGAGCAGTTCTTC. The V and J genes are TRBV14 and TRBJ2-1; D unclear. V gave up 1 base and J gave up 8 bases, with 9 bases separating them. Germline lookup yields CDR1 SGHDN and CDR2 FVKESK. The CDR3 is made up of 13 amino acids.

This CDR3 is CSARSGVDYGYTF. The CDR3 DNA sequence: TGCAGTGCTAGATCAGGGGTTGACTATGGCTACACCTTC. The V call is TRBV20-1, the J call TRBJ1-2, with D maybe TRBD1 (6 bases). Germline CDR1 reads DFQATT; CDR2 reads SNEGSKA (reference sequence). Trimming took off 2 bases at V and 3 bases at J, with 10 bases between the two ends. The CDR3 totals 13 residues.